This entry lists 31 T cell receptor beta chains sequenced from one sample in a study of blood T cell repertoires in COVID-19. Libraries were prepared by immunoSEQ multiplex PCR; TCRdb keeps only in-frame clonotypes and omits some of them. The sample yields around 250,000 clones, 86% seen once. The sample taken for sequencing was peripheral blood. These receptor sequences come from a man aged 60-69 years with acute or convalescent COVID-19.

V and J are TRBV19 and TRBJ2-7, with 7 bases matching TRBD2. CDR3 length: 16 residues. Losses at the gene ends were 6 bases for V and 1 base for J; bases not matched to a gene: 12. Germline loops: CDR1 LNHDA, CDR2 SQIVND (reference sequence). In DNA form, the CDR3 reads TGTGCCAGTAGACTACTTACTAGCGCATTTTCCTACGAGCAGTACTTC. This sequence encodes CASRLLTSAFSYEQYF.

V is TRBV5-1 and J is TRBJ2-6; 7 nucleotides agree with TRBD1. J was trimmed by 0 bases and V by 5 bases; bases with no gene match: 5. The V gene's germline CDR1 is SGHRS and CDR2 YFSETQ. The CDR3 extends over 16 amino acids. The CDR3 DNA is TGCGCCAGCAGAACAGGGGTAAACTCTGGGGCCAACGTCCTGACTTTC. Translation gives CASRTGVNSGANVLTF.

J is TRBJ1-2 and V is TRBV28, with D possibly TRBD1 on 5 matching bases. The CDR3 is made up of 13 amino acids. V gave up 2 bases and J gave up 3 bases, with 7 bases separating them. The germline CDR1 and CDR2 sequences are MDHEN and SYDVKM. This CDR3 is CASSLGGDYGYTF. The CDR3, as DNA: TGTGCCAGCAGTTTAGGGGGGGACTATGGCTACACCTTC.

This rearrangement joins TRBV7-2 to TRBJ2-2; D is possibly TRBD2 (6 bases). From germline, CDR1 is SGHTA and CDR2 FQGNSA. The CDR3 runs 16 residues. V lost 5 bases to trimming and J lost 0 bases, with 13 bases between them. The CDR3 nucleotides read TGTGCCAGCAGCCTCCTTCTAGCGTCGAACACCGGGGAGCTGTTTTTT. This encodes CASSLLLASNTGELFF.

This clone was found once. This chain connects TRBV29-1 to TRBJ1-2, with 9 bases aligning to TRBD1. V lost 2 bases to trimming and J lost 8 bases; unmatched junction nucleotides: 9. The CDR3 runs 14 residues. Per germline, CDR1 SQVTM and CDR2 ANQGSEA. The CDR3 DNA reads as TGCAGCGTTGAACCTCGGACAGGGGATGGAGGCTACACCTTC. Its translation: CSVEPRTGDGGYTF.

A few counts support this clone. The chain joins TRBV5-1 to TRBJ1-6; 12 positions match TRBD1. Germline V gene lookup returns CDR1 SGHRS and CDR2 YFSETQ. This CDR3 spans 17 amino acids. V dropped 4 bases and J dropped 7; count of bases not matched to a gene: 9. The CDR3 sequence is CASSPNSGTGGNSPLHF. For the CDR3, the DNA is TGCGCCAGCAGCCCAAACTCCGGGACAGGGGGCAATTCACCCCTCCACTTT.

The chain recombines TRBV7-2 with TRBJ1-2, with 11 bases identical to TRBD1. V shed 6 bases and J 2 bases; nucleotides not matched to a gene: 5. The germline V gene has CDR1 SGHTA and CDR2 FQGNSA. This CDR3 comprises 15 residues. Here the CDR3 reads CASSSRTGGNYGYTF. As DNA, the CDR3 is TGTGCCAGCAGTTCCAGGACAGGGGGCAACTATGGCTACACCTTC.

This clone was recorded once. The chain links TRBV7-2 to TRBJ2-1, with D perhaps TRBD2 (6 bases). Germline V gene lookup returns CDR1 SGHTA and CDR2 FQGNSA. CDR3 size: 14 residues. V was pared by 4 bases and J by 2 bases, with 9 bases between. CDR3 in amino acids: CASSYSGAYNEQFF. For the CDR3, the DNA is TGTGCCAGCAGCTATAGCGGAGCCTACAATGAGCAGTTCTTC.

The chain combines TRBV3-1 (or the pseudogene TRBV3-2) with TRBJ2-7; a weak D match, TRBD2 (5 bases). V was pared by 1 base and J by 3 bases, with 10 bases between. The CDR3 is 14 amino acids. Per germline, CDR1 LGHDT and CDR2 YNNKEL (reference sequence). The CDR3 spells CASSQGLTFYEQYF. CDR3 DNA: TGTGCCAGCAGCCAAGGACTAACTTTCTACGAGCAGTACTTC.

J is TRBJ1-1 and V is TRBV6-5; 7 positions agree with TRBD1. The ends lost 2 bases at V and 6 bases at J; junction bases unmatched: 3. Looked up from germline, CDR1 is MNHEY and CDR2 is SVGAGI. This CDR3 has 13 amino acids. The CDR3 sequence is CASSYRQGPEAFF. For the CDR3, the DNA is TGTGCCAGCAGTTACCGACAGGGCCCTGAAGCTTTCTTT.

This clone has only one observation. The V and J genes are TRBV9 and TRBJ1-2, with D tentatively TRBD1 (5 bases). This CDR3 is 14 amino acids long. Germline V gene sequence: CDR1 SGDLS, CDR2 YYNGEE. Trimming took off 2 bases at V and 8 bases at J, with 16 bases between the two ends. In DNA, the CDR3 is TGTGCCAGCAGCGTCGCGGGGGGGGTGGCGGGCTACACCTTC. It is translated as CASSVAGGVAGYTF.

The rearrangement links TRBV4-3 to TRBJ1-2; D gene ambiguous. The V end lost 0 bases, the J end lost 4 bases, and 12 bases lay between the germline ends. The V gene's germline CDR1 is LGHNA and CDR2 YSLEER. The CDR3 loop spans 15 amino acids. The CDR3 DNA follows: TGCGCCAGCAGCCAAGAATTCCACGGGTCCTATGGCTACACCTTC. Amino acid sequence: CASSQEFHGSYGYTF.

The chain carries TRBV29-1 and TRBJ2-2, with unresolved D. Germline values: CDR1 SQVTM, CDR2 ANQGSEA. CDR3 length equals 12 residues. The CDR3 is CSKQSPTGELFF. The CDR3 DNA is TGCTCAAAGCAAAGCCCAACCGGGGAGCTGTTTTTT.

V usage is TRBV7-9 and J usage is TRBJ2-1, with a weak D call TRBD2 (6 bases). CDR1 SEHNR and CDR2 FQNEAQ come from the germline V gene (reference sequence). There are 17 residues in the CDR3. V gave up 4 bases and J gave up 0 bases, with 16 bases separating them. The CDR3, as DNA: TGTGCCAGCAGCTCTTACGAACTAGCCAGCTCCTACAATGAGCAGTTCTTC. This gives the protein CASSSYELASSYNEQFF. The full variable domain, completed using reference TRBV7-9 and TRBJ2-1, is DTGVSQNPRHKITKRGQNVTFRCDPISEHNRLYWYRQTLGQGPEFLTYFQNEAQLEKSRLLSDRFSAERPKGSFSTLEIQRTEQGDSAMYLCASSSYELASSYNEQFFGPGTRLTVL.

The CDR3 protein is CASSRRGAGVYEQYF. The CDR3 DNA reads TGTGCCAGCAGCCGGCGCGGGGCGGGAGTGTACGAGCAGTACTTC. The V call is TRBV3-1 (or the pseudogene TRBV3-2), the J call TRBJ2-7; the match to TRBD2 covers 7 bases. Germline V gene sequence: CDR1 LGHDT, CDR2 YNNKEL (reference sequence). V trimming: 4 bases; J trimming: 4 bases; junction bases outside the gene matches: 10. This CDR3 has 15 residues.

V and J are TRBV5-4 and TRBJ1-5; 7 bases agree with TRBD1. Germline CDR1 SGHNT, CDR2 YYREEE (reference sequence). V lost 2 bases to trimming and J lost 3 bases; unmatched junction nucleotides: 5. This CDR3 contains 15 residues. CDR3 DNA: TGTGCCAGCAGCTTAGGAGGGGGCAACAATCAGCCCCAGCATTTT. Translating it yields CASSLGGGNNQPQHF. Using reference TRBV5-4 and TRBJ1-5 for the parts outside the CDR3, the full variable domain is ETGVTQSPTHLIKTRGQQVTLRCSSQSGHNTVSWYQQALGQGPQFIFQYYREEENGRGNFPPRFSGLQFPNYSSELNVNALELDDSALYLCASSLGGGNNQPQHFGDGTRLSIL.

The gene calls are TRBV25-1 and TRBJ1-1, with TRBD1 as a possible D gene (6 bases). V dropped 4 bases and J dropped 5 bases, with 23 bases sitting between them. This CDR3 contains 17 residues. Germline CDR1 reads MGHDK; CDR2 reads SYGVNS. The CDR3 bases are TGTGCCAGCAGTGCTCTCTCTTCAGGGGCACTAGAGACTGAAGCTTTCTTT. Translation: CASSALSSGALETEAFF.

The V gene is TRBV5-8, the J gene TRBJ2-3; TRBD2 agrees at 10 bases. V was clipped by 2 bases and J by 1 base; unmatched bases: 1. The CDR3 has 15 residues. Germline lookup yields CDR1 SGHTS and CDR2 YDEGEE. The CDR3 region is CASSFGLAGTDTQYF. In DNA, the CDR3 is TGTGCCAGCAGCTTCGGACTAGCGGGCACAGATACGCAGTATTTT.

The chain couples TRBV20-1 to TRBJ2-7; D remains ambiguous. The CDR3 has 14 residues. From germline, CDR1 is DFQATT and CDR2 SNEGSKA (reference sequence). Trimming stripped 3 bases from V and 7 bases from J, with 19 bases between. CDR3 residues: CSASRGVGRSEQYF. CDR3 DNA: TGCAGTGCTAGTAGAGGAGTCGGTCGCAGTGAGCAGTACTTC.

This chain links TRBV18 with TRBJ1-1; 11 bases align to TRBD1. Germline assignment: CDR1 KGHSH and CDR2 LQKENI. CDR3 length equals 16 residues. The junction had 2 bases not matched to a gene; V was cut back by 2 bases and J by 0 bases. The CDR3 DNA follows: TGTGCCAGCTCACCAAGGACAGGGGGCCTGAACACTGAAGCTTTCTTT. It is translated as CASSPRTGGLNTEAFF.

The rearrangement uses TRBV5-5 and TRBJ1-2; weak D call: TRBD1 (6 bases). The V gene lost 2 bases and the J gene lost 10 bases, with 15 bases spanning the gap. The CDR3 covers 13 residues. Germline V CDR1 and CDR2: SGHKS, YYEKEE (reference sequence). The CDR3 loop is CASSLASTGPYTF. The CDR3 DNA reads TGTGCCAGCAGCTTAGCATCGACAGGACCCTACACCTTC.

With regard to this clone: Different DNA sequences within this sample yield the same CDR3. The chain carries TRBV5-1 and TRBJ1-5; tentatively, D is TRBD1 (5 bases). Germline lookup yields CDR1 SGHRS and CDR2 YFSETQ. The CDR3 has 14 amino acids. Trimming took off 0 bases at V and 6 bases at J, with 10 bases between the two ends. In nucleotides, the CDR3 is TGCGCCAGCAGCTTGGGGCAGGGCGGTCAGCCCCAGCATTTT. Translated, it gives CASSLGQGGQPQHF.

The rearrangement uses TRBV3-1 (or the pseudogene TRBV3-2) and TRBJ2-5; perhaps TRBD2 as D (6 bases). The CDR3 is 15 amino acids. Between the trimmed V and J ends, which lost 4 bases and 2 bases, there was a span of 14 bases. Looked up from germline, CDR1 is LGHDT and CDR2 is YNNKEL (reference sequence). CDR3 sequence (DNA): TGTGCCAGCAGCCGGGAACCGGGACTTCAAGAGACCCAGTACTTC. Its protein product is CASSREPGLQETQYF.

J is TRBJ1-1 and V is TRBV29-1; D not resolved. Per the germline V gene, CDR1 is SQVTM and CDR2 is ANQGSEA. V was trimmed by 6 bases and J by 0 bases, leaving 8 bases between them. The CDR3 has 12 amino acids. The CDR3 nucleotides read TGCAGCGTCCCCGACATGAACACTGAAGCTTTCTTT. Encoded protein: CSVPDMNTEAFF.

The rearrangement joins TRBV11-2 to TRBJ2-1; D perhaps matches TRBD2 (7 bases). From germline, CDR1 is SGHAT and CDR2 FQNNGV. With 5 bases removed from V and 7 bases from J, the gap between germline ends came to 15 bases. The length of the CDR3 is 14 residues. CDR3 in DNA: TGTGCCAGCAGCCTCGTCAGGGGAGGGAATGAGCAGTTCTTC. Translated, it gives CASSLVRGGNEQFF.

In its sample, this clone was seen once. The V call is TRBV5-6, the J call TRBJ1-2; D remains ambiguous. This CDR3 comprises 12 residues. The V gene's germline CDR1 is SGHDT and CDR2 YYEEEE. V gave up 7 bases and J gave up 5 bases, with 12 bases separating them. The DNA of the CDR3 is TGTGCCAGCGCGGGCAGTGGGTATGGCTACACCTTC. Protein sequence: CASAGSGYGYTF.

The rearrangement uses TRBV12-5 and TRBJ2-1, with 9 bases matching TRBD2. The V gene end was trimmed by 0 bases and the J gene end by 9 bases; junction bases not matched to a gene: 9. The CDR3 is 16 amino acids. The V gene's germline CDR1 is LGHNT and CDR2 FRNRAP. The chain's CDR3 is CASGLVGTSRNIEQFF. The DNA for the CDR3 is TGTGCTAGTGGTTTGGTCGGGACTAGCCGGAACATTGAGCAGTTCTTC. The whole variable domain, filled in from reference TRBV12-5 and TRBJ2-1, reads DARVTQTPRHKVTEMGQEVTMRCQPILGHNTVFWYRQTMMQGLELLAYFRNRAPLDDSGMPKDRFSAEMPDATLATLKIQPSEPRDSAVYFCASGLVGTSRNIEQFFGPGTRLTVL.

The V gene is TRBV4-3, the J gene TRBJ2-3; TRBD2 matches at 13 bases. After removal of 5 bases from V and 5 bases from J, the junction contained 4 bases not matched to a gene. The germline V gene has CDR1 LGHNA and CDR2 YSLEER. The CDR3 has 15 amino acids. This chain's CDR3 is CASSSGLAGVDTQYF. DNA for the CDR3: TGCGCCAGCAGCAGCGGACTAGCGGGAGTAGATACGCAGTATTTT.

The chain has TRBV7-9 and TRBJ2-7; D is unclear. The CDR3 sequence is 11 residues long. Trimming took 3 bases from V and 3 from J, leaving 3 bases between them. Germline-derived CDR1 and CDR2 are SEHNR and FQNEAQ (reference sequence). As DNA, the CDR3 is TGTGCCAGCAGCTTTAGCTACGAGCAGTACTTC. Translating gives CASSFSYEQYF.

The chain carries TRBV4-3 and TRBJ2-1; 7 bases align to TRBD2. CDR3 length: 15 amino acids. Germline CDR1 is LGHNA and CDR2 is YSLEER. V lost 3 bases and J lost 6; bases outside the gene matches: 8. The chain's CDR3 is CASSQRTSSSNEQFF. Here the CDR3 DNA reads TGCGCCAGCAGCCAGCGGACTAGTTCTAGCAATGAGCAGTTCTTC.

The CDR3 coding sequence is TGTGCCAGCAGTGGAGGTAGAAAACTGTTTTTT. This sequence encodes CASSGGRKLFF. The rearrangement uses TRBV6-2 or TRBV6-3 and TRBJ1-4; unclear D gene. Per germline, CDR1 MNHEY and CDR2 SVGEGT. The CDR3 spans 11 residues. Deletions cut 5 bases from V and 10 bases from J, with 8 bases between.